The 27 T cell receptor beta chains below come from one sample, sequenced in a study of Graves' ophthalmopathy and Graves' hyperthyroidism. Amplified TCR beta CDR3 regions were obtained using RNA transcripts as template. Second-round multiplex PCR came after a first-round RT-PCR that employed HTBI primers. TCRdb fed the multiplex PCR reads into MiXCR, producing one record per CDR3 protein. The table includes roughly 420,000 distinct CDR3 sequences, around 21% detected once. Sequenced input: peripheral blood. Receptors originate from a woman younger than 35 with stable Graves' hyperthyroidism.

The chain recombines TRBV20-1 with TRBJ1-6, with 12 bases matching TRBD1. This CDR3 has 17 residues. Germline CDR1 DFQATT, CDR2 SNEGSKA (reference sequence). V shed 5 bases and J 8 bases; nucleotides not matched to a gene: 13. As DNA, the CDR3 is TGCAGTGCTGTGGAGGCGGGACAGGGGGCTTCGGATTCACCCCTCCACTTT. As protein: CSAVEAGQGASDSPLHF.

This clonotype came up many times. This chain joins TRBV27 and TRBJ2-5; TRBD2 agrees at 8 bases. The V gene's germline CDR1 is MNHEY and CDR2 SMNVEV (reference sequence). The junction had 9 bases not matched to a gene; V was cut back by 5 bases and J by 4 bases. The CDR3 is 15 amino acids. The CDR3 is CASSTRRSGTETQYF. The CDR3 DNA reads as TGTGCCAGCAGTACCCGTCGTAGCGGGACAGAGACCCAGTACTTC.

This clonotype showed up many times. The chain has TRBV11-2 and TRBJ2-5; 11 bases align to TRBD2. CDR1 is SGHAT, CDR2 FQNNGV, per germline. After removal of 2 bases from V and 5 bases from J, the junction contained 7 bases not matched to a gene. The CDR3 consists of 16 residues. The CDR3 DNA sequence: TGTGCCAGCAGCTTAAGAACTAGCGGGAGTTCTGAGACCCAGTACTTC. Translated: CASSLRTSGSSETQYF. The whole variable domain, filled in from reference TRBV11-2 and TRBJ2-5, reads EAGVAQSPRYKIIEKRQSVAFWCNPISGHATLYWYQQILGQGPKLLIQFQNNGVVDDSQLPKDRFSAERLKGVDSTLKIQPAKLEDSAVYLCASSLRTSGSSETQYFGPGTRLLVL.

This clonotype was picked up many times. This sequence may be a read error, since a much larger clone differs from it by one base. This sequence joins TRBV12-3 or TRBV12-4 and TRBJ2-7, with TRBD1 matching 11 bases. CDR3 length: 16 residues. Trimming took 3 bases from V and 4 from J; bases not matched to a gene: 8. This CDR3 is CASSLFSGQGAYEQYF. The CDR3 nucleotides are TGTGCCAGCAGTTTGTTCAGTGGACAGGGGGCGTACGAGCAGTACTTC.

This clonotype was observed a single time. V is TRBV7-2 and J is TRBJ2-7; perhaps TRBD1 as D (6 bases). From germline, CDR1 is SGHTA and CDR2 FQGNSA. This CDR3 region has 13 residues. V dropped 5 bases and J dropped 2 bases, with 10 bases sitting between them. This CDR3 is CASSKRDTYEQYF. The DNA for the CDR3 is TGTGCCAGCAGCAAACGGGACACCTACGAGCAGTACTTC.

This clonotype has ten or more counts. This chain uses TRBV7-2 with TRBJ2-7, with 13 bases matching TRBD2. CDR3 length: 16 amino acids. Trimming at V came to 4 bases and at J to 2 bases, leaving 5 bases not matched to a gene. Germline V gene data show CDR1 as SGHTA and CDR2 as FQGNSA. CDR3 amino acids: CASSSRTSGRAYEQYF. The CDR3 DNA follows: TGTGCCAGCAGCTCCAGGACTAGCGGGAGAGCCTACGAGCAGTACTTC. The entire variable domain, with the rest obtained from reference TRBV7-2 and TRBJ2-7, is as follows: GAGVSQSPSNKVTEKGKDVELRCDPISGHTALYWYRQSLGQGLEFLIYFQGNSAPDKSGLPSDRFSAERTGGSVSTLTIQRTQQEDSAVYLCASSSRTSGRAYEQYFGPGTRLTVT.

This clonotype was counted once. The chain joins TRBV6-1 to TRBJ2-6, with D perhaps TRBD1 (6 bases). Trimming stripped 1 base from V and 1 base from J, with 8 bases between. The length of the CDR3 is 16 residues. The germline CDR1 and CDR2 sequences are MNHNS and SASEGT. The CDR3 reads CASSEEGGSGANVLTF. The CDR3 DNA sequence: TGTGCCAGCAGTGAAGAAGGGGGTTCTGGGGCCAACGTCCTGACTTTC.

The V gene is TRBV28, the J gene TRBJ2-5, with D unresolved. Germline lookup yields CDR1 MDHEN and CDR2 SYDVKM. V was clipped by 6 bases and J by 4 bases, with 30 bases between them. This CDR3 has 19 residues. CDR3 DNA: TGTGCCAGCAGCAACCCTAGGCCAGTCCCCGTAGTTCCCCCAGAGACCCAGTACTTC. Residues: CASSNPRPVPVVPPETQYF. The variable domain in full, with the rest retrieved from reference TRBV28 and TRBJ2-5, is DVKVTQSSRYLVKRTGEKVFLECVQDMDHENMFWYRQDPGLGLRLIYFSYDVKMKEKGDIPEGYSVSREKKERFSLILESASTNQTSMYLCASSNPRPVPVVPPETQYFGPGTRLLVL.

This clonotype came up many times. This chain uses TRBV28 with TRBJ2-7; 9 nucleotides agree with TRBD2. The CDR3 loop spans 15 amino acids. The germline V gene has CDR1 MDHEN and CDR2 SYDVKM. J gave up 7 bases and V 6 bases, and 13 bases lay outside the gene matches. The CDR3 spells CASSPGWGGGGEQYF. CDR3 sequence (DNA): TGTGCCAGCAGCCCCGGTTGGGGCGGGGGGGGAGAGCAGTACTTC.

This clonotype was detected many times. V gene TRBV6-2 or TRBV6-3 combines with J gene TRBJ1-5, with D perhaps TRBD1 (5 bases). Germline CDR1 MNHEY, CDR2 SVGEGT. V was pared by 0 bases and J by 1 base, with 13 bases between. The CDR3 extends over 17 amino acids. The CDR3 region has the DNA TGTGCCAGCAGTTACTCTAGGCTAAGGGGAAGCAATCAGCCCCAGCATTTT. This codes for CASSYSRLRGSNQPQHF.

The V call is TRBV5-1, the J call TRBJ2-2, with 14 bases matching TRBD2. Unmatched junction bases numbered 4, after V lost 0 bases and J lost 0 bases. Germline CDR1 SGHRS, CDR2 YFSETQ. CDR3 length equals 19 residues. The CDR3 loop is CASSLVGLAGVTNTGELFF. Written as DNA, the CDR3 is TGCGCCAGCAGCTTGGTGGGACTAGCGGGAGTGACGAACACCGGGGAGCTGTTTTTT.

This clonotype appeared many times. DNA for the CDR3: TGTGCCTGGAGTTCCCTGACCTACGAGCAGTACTTC. This sequence encodes CAWSSLTYEQYF. V gene TRBV30 combines with J gene TRBJ2-7; no clear D gene. The CDR3 sequence is 12 residues long. Germline assignment: CDR1 GTSNPN and CDR2 SVGIG (reference sequence). The V and J ends lost 2 bases and 2 bases respectively, with 7 bases between them. Together with reference TRBV30 and TRBJ2-7, the CDR3 gives the full variable domain: SQTIHQWPATLVQPVGSPLSLECTVEGTSNPNLYWYRQAAGRGLQLLFYSVGIGQISSEVPQNLSASRPQDRQFILSSKKLLLSDSGFYLCAWSSLTYEQYFGPGTRLTVT.

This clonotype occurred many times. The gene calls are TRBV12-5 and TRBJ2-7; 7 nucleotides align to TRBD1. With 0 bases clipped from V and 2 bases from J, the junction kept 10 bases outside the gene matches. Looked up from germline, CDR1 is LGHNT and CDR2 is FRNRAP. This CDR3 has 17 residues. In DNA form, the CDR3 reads TGTGCTAGTGGTTTGGTCCACAGGGGTGCTATAACCTACGAGCAGTACTTC. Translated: CASGLVHRGAITYEQYF.

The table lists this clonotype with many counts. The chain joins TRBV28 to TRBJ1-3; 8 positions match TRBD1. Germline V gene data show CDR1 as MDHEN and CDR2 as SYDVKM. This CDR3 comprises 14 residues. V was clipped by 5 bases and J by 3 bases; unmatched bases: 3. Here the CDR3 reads CASSQGQVGNTIYF. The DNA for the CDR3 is TGTGCCAGCAGTCAGGGACAGGTTGGAAACACCATATATTTT.

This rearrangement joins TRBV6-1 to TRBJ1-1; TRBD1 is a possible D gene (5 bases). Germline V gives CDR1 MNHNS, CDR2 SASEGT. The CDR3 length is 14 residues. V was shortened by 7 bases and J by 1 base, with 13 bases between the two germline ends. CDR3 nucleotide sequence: TGTGCCAGCACCTGGGGGGTAGGGAACACTGAAGCTTTCTTT. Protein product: CASTWGVGNTEAFF.

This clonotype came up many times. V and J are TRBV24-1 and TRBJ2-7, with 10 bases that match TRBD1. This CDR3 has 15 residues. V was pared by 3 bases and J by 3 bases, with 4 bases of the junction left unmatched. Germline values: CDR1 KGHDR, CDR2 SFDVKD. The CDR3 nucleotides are TGTGCCACCAGTGATCCCGGGACAGGGGTCTACGAGCAGTACTTC. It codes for CATSDPGTGVYEQYF.

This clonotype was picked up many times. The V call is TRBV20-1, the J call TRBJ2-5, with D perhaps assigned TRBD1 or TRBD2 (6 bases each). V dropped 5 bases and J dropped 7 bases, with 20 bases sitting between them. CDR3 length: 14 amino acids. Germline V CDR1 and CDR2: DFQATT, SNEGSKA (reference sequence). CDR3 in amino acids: CSAAGHLDLGTQYF. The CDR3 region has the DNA TGCAGTGCTGCGGGACACCTTGACCTTGGGACCCAGTACTTC.

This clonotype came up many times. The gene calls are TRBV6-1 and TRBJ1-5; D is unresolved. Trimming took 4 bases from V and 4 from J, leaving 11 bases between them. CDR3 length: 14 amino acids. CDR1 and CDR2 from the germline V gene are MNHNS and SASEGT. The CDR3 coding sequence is TGTGCCAGCAGTGTGAGATGGAGTAATCAGCCCCAGCATTTT. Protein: CASSVRWSNQPQHF.

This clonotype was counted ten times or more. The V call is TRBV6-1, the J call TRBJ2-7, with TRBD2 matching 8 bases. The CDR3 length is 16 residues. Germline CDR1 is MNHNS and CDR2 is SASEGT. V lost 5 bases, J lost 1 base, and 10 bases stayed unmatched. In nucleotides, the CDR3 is TGTGCCAGCAGTCAAACAGGGACTAGTGGTTCCTACGAGCAGTACTTC. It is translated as CASSQTGTSGSYEQYF.

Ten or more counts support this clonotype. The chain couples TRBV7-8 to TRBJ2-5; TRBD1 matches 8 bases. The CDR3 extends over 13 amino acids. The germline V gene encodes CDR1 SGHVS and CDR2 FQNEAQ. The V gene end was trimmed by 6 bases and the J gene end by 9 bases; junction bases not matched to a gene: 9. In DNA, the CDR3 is TGTGCCAGCAGATCCGGGACAGGTATCTCCCAGTACTTC. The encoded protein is CASRSGTGISQYF.

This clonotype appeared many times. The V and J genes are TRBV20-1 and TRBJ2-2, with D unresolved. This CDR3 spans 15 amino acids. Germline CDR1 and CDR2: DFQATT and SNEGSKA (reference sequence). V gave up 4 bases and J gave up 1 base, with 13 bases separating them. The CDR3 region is CSANLWAVNTGELFF. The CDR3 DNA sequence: TGCAGTGCTAACCTTTGGGCGGTGAACACCGGGGAGCTGTTTTTT.

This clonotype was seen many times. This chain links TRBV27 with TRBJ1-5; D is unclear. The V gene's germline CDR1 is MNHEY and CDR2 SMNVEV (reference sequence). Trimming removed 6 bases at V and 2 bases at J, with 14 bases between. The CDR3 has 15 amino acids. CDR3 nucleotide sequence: TGTGCCAGCAGGGCAGACGGTTGGGGCAATCAGCCCCAGCATTTT. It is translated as CASRADGWGNQPQHF.

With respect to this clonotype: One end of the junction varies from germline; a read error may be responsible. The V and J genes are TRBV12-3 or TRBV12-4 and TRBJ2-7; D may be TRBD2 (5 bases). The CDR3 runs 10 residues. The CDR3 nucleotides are TGTGCCAGCATCGACTACGATCAGTACTTC. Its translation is CASIDYDQYF.

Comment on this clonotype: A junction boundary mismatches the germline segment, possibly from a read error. The CDR3 sequence is CASSRWASGQETKYF. In DNA, the CDR3 is TGTGCCAGCAGTAGGTGGGCCAGCGGGCAAGAGACCAAGTACTTC. V and J are TRBV7-9 and TRBJ2-5; perhaps TRBD2 as D (6 bases). Germline V gene sequence: CDR1 SEHNR, CDR2 FQNEAQ (reference sequence). This CDR3 has 15 amino acids.

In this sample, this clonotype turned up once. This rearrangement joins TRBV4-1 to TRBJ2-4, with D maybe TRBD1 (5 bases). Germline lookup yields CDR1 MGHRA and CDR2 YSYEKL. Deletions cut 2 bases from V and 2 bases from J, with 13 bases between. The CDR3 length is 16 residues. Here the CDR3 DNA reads TGCGCCAGCAGCCAACCAAGTCAGGGAACCAAAAACATTCAGTACTTC. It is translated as CASSQPSQGTKNIQYF.

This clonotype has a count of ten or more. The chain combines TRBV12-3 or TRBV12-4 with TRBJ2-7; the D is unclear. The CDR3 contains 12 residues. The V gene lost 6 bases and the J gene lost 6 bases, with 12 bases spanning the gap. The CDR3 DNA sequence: TGTGCCAGCAGGGGCCGAGTGGGCGAGCAGTACTTC. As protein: CASRGRVGEQYF.

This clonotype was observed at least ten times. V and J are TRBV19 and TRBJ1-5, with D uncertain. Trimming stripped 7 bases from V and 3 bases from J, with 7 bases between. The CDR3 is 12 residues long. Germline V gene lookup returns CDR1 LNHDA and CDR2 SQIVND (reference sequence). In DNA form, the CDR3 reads TGTGCCAGTAAAGAGTACAATCAGCCCCAGCATTTT. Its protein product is CASKEYNQPQHF.